The rows below give T cell receptor beta chains drawn from one sample of a study of human T cells and chemical hapten exposure. TCRdb called the RACE reads again in MiXCR, with one record for every CDR3 protein. The sample yields some 65,000 distinct CDR3 sequences, around 6.5% seen once. Sequenced input: whole blood. The receptors were gathered from a female donor in good health. Some clones in this sample may be carry-over from other donors' samples. The CDR3 runs from the conserved cysteine through the conserved F or W. D genes are given only for firm matches. Clone size appears in some rows only: once, few, many, or a class for an expanded clone.

v_call	clone_size	j_call	d_call	cdr3_aa	cdr3_nt
TRBV20-1	few	TRBJ1-2	-	CSVNVRPEGGDGYTF	TGCAGTGTCAACGTAAGACCTGAGGGGGGAGATGGCTACACCTTC
TRBV2	few	TRBJ1-3	-	CASSVDSLVSGNTIYF	TGTGCCAGCAGTGTTGACAGTTTAGTATCTGGAAACACCATATATTTT
TRBV7-9	few	TRBJ1-2	-	CASSLGEGLSYGYTF	TGTGCCAGCAGCTTAGGGGAAGGCCTAAGCTATGGCTACACCTTC
TRBV4-3	many	TRBJ2-1	-	CASSQERGGGYNEQFF	TGCGCCAGCAGCCAAGAGCGGGGAGGGGGCTACAATGAGCAGTTCTTC
TRBV7-6	many	TRBJ2-7	TRBD2	CASSPRLAGVVYEQYF	TGTGCCAGCAGCCCTCGACTAGCGGGAGTGGTATACGAGCAGTACTTC
TRBV10-1	many	TRBJ1-3	-	CASSATPRDTIYF	TGCGCCAGCAGTGCGACCCCTCGGGACACCATATATTTT
TRBV27	many	TRBJ2-6	-	CASTFRTGIGANVLTF	TGTGCCAGCACCTTTCGGACGGGGATTGGGGCCAACGTCCTGACTTTC
TRBV20-1	few	TRBJ2-1	-	CSAKSTHASSYNEQFF	TGCAGTGCTAAATCGACTCACGCCAGCTCCTACAATGAGCAGTTCTTC
TRBV30	many	TRBJ2-7	-	CAWSPGTATYEQYF	TGTGCCTGGAGTCCCGGGACGGCCACCTACGAGCAGTACTTC
TRBV5-4	-	TRBJ1-2	-	CASSLGGADGYTF	TGTGCCAGCAGCTTGGGGGGGGCCGATGGCTACACCTTC
TRBV7-9	many	TRBJ2-1	-	CASIPGRGTNEQFF	TGTGCCAGCATCCCCGGAAGAGGGACCAATGAGCAGTTCTTC
TRBV12-3/TRBV12-4	once	TRBJ2-3	-	CASSFGRGVTDTQYF	TGTGCCAGCAGTTTCGGCAGAGGGGTGACAGATACGCAGTATTTT
TRBV5-1	-	TRBJ1-5	-	CASSLEGGGNQPQHF	TGCGCCAGCAGCTTGGAGGGGGGTGGCAATCAGCCCCAGCATTTT
TRBV27	many	TRBJ1-1	TRBD1	CASSSPGQGGEAFF	TGTGCCAGCAGTTCGCCGGGACAGGGAGGAGAAGCTTTCTTT
TRBV15	many	TRBJ2-5	TRBD2	CATSRDRLAGGLQETQYF	TGTGCCACCAGCAGAGATAGACTAGCGGGAGGGTTGCAAGAGACCCAGTACTTC
TRBV7-2	-	TRBJ2-3	-	CASTSADTQYF	TGTGCCAGCACTAGTGCAGATACGCAGTATTTT
TRBV29-1	few	TRBJ1-1	-	CSVEDHRGNTEAFF	TGCAGCGTTGAAGATCACCGGGGGAACACTGAAGCTTTCTTT
TRBV2	many	TRBJ1-2	-	CASRPKGSVSYGYTF	TGTGCCAGCAGACCCAAGGGGTCAGTATCATATGGCTACACCTTC
TRBV4-2	few	TRBJ1-5	TRBD1	CASSQVDRADQPQHF	TGTGCCAGCAGCCAAGTGGACAGGGCAGATCAGCCCCAGCATTTT
TRBV10-1	many	TRBJ2-5	TRBD2	CASSGTSGKPETQYF	TGCGCCAGCAGTGGTACTAGCGGGAAACCAGAGACCCAGTACTTC
TRBV20-1	many	TRBJ2-1	-	CSAKDDRTYNEQFF	TGCAGTGCCAAGGATGACAGGACTTACAATGAGCAGTTCTTC
TRBV15	many	TRBJ2-3	-	CATSAPWTRKLTDTQYF	TGTGCCACCAGCGCGCCCTGGACTCGTAAACTCACAGATACGCAGTATTTT
TRBV5-1	many	TRBJ1-1	-	CASSLFSGPTEAFF	TGCGCCAGCAGCTTGTTTAGCGGGCCCACTGAAGCTTTCTTT